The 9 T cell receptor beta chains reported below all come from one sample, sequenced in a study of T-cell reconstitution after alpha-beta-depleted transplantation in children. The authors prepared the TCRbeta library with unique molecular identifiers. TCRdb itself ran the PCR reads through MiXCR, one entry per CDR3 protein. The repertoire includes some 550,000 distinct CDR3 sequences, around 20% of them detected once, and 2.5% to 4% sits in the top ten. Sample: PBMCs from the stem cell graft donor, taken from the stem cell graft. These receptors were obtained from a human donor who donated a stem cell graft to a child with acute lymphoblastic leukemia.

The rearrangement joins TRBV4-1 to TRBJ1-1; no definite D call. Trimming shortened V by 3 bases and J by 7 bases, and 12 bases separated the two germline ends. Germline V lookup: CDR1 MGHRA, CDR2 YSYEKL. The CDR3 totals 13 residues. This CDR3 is CASSQITGFEAFF. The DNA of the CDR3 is TGCGCCAGCAGCCAGATAACGGGTTTTGAAGCTTTCTTT.

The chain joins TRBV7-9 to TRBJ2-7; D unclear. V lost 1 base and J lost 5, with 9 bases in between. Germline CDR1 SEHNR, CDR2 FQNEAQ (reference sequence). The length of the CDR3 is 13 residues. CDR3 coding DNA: TGTGCCAGCAGCTTAGGTCCGGCCCACGAGCAGTACTTC. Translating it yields CASSLGPAHEQYF.

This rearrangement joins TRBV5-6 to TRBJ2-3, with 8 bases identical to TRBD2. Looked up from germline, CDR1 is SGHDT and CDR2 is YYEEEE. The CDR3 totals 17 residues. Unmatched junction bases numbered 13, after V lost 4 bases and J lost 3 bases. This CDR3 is CASSPLGLVRRTDTQYF. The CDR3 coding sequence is TGTGCCAGCAGCCCTTTGGGACTAGTAAGGCGGACAGATACGCAGTATTTT.

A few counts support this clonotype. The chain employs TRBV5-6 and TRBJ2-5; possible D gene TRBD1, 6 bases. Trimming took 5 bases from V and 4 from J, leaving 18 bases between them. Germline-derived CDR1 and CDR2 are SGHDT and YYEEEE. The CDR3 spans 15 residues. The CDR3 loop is CASSSTTGFRETQYF. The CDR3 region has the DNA TGTGCCAGCAGTTCAACAACAGGGTTTAGAGAGACCCAGTACTTC.

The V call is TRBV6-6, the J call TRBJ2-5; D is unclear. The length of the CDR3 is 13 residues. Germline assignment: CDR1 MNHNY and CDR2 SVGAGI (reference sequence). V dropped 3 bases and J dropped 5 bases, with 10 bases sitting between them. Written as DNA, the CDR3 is TGTGCCAGCAGTTATGGCAGCCCCGAGACCCAGTACTTC. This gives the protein CASSYGSPETQYF.

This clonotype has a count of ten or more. CDR3 sequence: CASSQSGSSYNEQFF. The DNA for the CDR3 is TGTGCCAGCAGTCAGAGCGGGAGCTCCTACAATGAGCAGTTCTTC. This chain connects TRBV19 to TRBJ2-1; the match to TRBD2 covers 8 bases. Trimming removed 9 bases from V and 0 bases from J; junction bases left unmatched: 7. CDR3 length: 15 residues. Germline V gene data show CDR1 as LNHDA and CDR2 as SQIVND (reference sequence).

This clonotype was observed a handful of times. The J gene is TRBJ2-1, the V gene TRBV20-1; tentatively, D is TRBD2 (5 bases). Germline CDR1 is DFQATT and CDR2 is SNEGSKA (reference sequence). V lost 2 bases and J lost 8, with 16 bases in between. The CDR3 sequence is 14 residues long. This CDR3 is CSARFPGMGDEQFF. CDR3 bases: TGCAGTGCTAGATTCCCGGGAATGGGCGATGAGCAGTTCTTC.

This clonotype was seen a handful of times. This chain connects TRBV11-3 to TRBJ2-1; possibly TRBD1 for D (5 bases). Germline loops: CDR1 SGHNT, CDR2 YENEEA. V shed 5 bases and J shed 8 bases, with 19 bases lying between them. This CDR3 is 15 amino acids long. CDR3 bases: TGTGCCAGCAGCCATGACAGCACCCCAGGCCATGAGCAGTTCTTC. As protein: CASSHDSTPGHEQFF.

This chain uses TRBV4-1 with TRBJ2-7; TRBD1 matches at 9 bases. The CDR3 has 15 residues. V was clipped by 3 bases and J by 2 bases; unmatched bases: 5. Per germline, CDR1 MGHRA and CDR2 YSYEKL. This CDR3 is CASSHLTGGPYEQYF. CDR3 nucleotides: TGCGCCAGCAGCCACCTGACAGGGGGGCCCTACGAGCAGTACTTC.